The 17 T cell receptor beta chains given below trace back to one sample, sequenced in a study of cytomegalovirus exposure and HLA in healthy donors. The PCR was carried out with 60 Vbeta primers and 13 Jbeta primers. TCRdb keeps only in-frame clones here, not all; method: immunoSEQ multiplex PCR. The data show tens of thousands of clones, 60% to 85% seen once. Sequencing input: PBMCs. Source of these receptors: a young man in good health and CMV-seronegative.

The chain combines TRBV28 with TRBJ2-5, with 13 positions matching TRBD2. Germline V gene sequence: CDR1 MDHEN, CDR2 SYDVKM. The CDR3 runs to 15 residues. V lost 3 bases, J lost 5 bases, and 3 bases stayed unmatched. This CDR3 reads CASSLTSGGPETQYF. In DNA form, the CDR3 reads TGTGCCAGCAGTTTGACTAGCGGGGGGCCGGAGACCCAGTACTTC.

This chain uses TRBV15 with TRBJ2-5, with 16 bases lining up with TRBD2. V dropped 3 bases and J dropped 3; count of bases not matched to a gene: 10. Germline loops: CDR1 LNHNV, CDR2 YYDKDF (reference sequence). The CDR3 totals 19 residues. CDR3 in amino acids: CATSSPLGTSGGVKETQYF. Here the CDR3 DNA reads TGTGCCACCAGCAGCCCCCTCGGGACTAGCGGGGGGGTTAAAGAGACCCAGTACTTC.

This clone has more than one count but fewer than ten. V gene TRBV21-1 combines with J gene TRBJ2-1; the D call of TRBD1 is as the table states it, not checked on the DNA. TRBV21-1 has pseudogene status. The CDR3 is 16 residues long. The CDR3 DNA follows: TGTGCCAGCAGCAAAGCCCAGGACAGGGGGTACAATGAGCAGTTCTTC. Its translation is CASSKAQDRGYNEQFF.

The CDR3 loop is CASSLEAGPRRDNEQFF. CDR3 in DNA: TGTGCCAGCAGCTTGGAGGCCGGCCCCCGGAGGGACAATGAGCAGTTCTTC. The V and J genes are TRBV5-4 and TRBJ2-1; D perhaps matches TRBD2 (6 bases). CDR3 length: 17 residues. The germline V gene encodes CDR1 SGHNT and CDR2 YYREEE (reference sequence). Trimming removed 0 bases at V and 5 bases at J, with 18 bases between.

V gene TRBV7-9 combines with J gene TRBJ1-4; 7 bases match TRBD1. Germline V CDR1 and CDR2: SEHNR, FQNEAQ (reference sequence). CDR3 size: 17 residues. V lost 5 bases, J lost 2 bases, and 11 bases stayed unmatched. The CDR3 DNA is TGTGCCAGCAGCGCTAACAGGGGTTTATCGACTAATGAAAAACTGTTTTTT. Protein product: CASSANRGLSTNEKLFF.

This chain links TRBV11-1 with TRBJ2-7; D may be TRBD1 (5 bases). The length of the CDR3 is 15 residues. Trimming shortened V by 3 bases and J by 6 bases, and 18 bases separated the two germline ends. CDR1 is SGHAT and CDR2 is FQDESV in the germline V gene (reference sequence). The CDR3 loop is CASSFGRDQYSEQYF. The CDR3 nucleotides are TGTGCCAGCAGCTTCGGCAGGGATCAGTACTCCGAGCAGTACTTC. The whole variable domain, filled in from reference TRBV11-1 and TRBJ2-7, reads EAEVAQSPRYKITEKSQAVAFWCDPISGHATLYWYRQILGQGPELLVQFQDESVVDDSQLPKDRFSAERLKGVDSTLKIQPAELGDSAMYLCASSFGRDQYSEQYFGPGTRLTVT.

The rearrangement links TRBV6-6 to TRBJ2-3; weak D call: TRBD1 (6 bases). The CDR3 has 15 amino acids. Germline-derived CDR1 and CDR2 are MNHNY and SVGAGI (reference sequence). The ends were cut back, 1 base at V and 0 bases at J, with 8 bases in the middle. This CDR3 is CASSYLGASTDTQYF. CDR3 bases: TGTGCCAGCAGTTACTTGGGGGCCAGCACAGATACGCAGTATTTT.

The gene calls are TRBV28 and TRBJ2-2; no definite D call. Germline V lookup: CDR1 MDHEN, CDR2 SYDVKM. The CDR3 is made up of 13 amino acids. Trimming stripped 2 bases from V and 5 bases from J, with 6 bases between. This chain's CDR3 is CASSLETTGELFF. The CDR3 nucleotides are TGTGCCAGCAGTTTAGAAACAACCGGGGAGCTGTTTTTT.

This sequence joins TRBV7-9 and TRBJ1-4; 7 nucleotides agree with TRBD1. Losses at the gene ends were 3 bases for V and 4 bases for J; bases not matched to a gene: 2. The CDR3 is 14 residues long. CDR1 is SEHNR, CDR2 FQNEAQ, per germline (reference sequence). The CDR3: CASSLGQYNEKLFF. CDR3 bases: TGTGCCAGCAGCTTGGGACAGTATAATGAAAAACTGTTTTTT.

V is TRBV11-2 and J is TRBJ1-2; 9 nucleotides line up with TRBD1. The CDR3 spans 14 residues. The V gene's germline CDR1 is SGHAT and CDR2 FQNNGV. The junction had 4 bases not matched to a gene; V was cut back by 4 bases and J by 4 bases. The CDR3 here is CASSSGQGTYGYTF. CDR3 coding DNA: TGTGCCAGCAGCTCCGGACAGGGGACCTATGGCTACACCTTC.

V and J are TRBV12-1 and TRBJ2-7; no check of the table's D call, TRBD1, against the DNA was made. TRBV12-1 is a listed pseudogene. The CDR3 is made up of 15 amino acids. The DNA for the CDR3 is TGTGCCAGCAGCTTCCTGGTGACAGACGGTTACGAGCAGTACGTC. This encodes CASSFLVTDGYEQYV.

This clone turned up a few times. The chain couples TRBV7-8 to TRBJ2-3, with 9 bases lining up with TRBD1. CDR1 SGHVS and CDR2 FQNEAQ come from the germline V gene. The ends lost 1 base at V and 5 bases at J; junction bases unmatched: 7. This CDR3 contains 16 residues. CDR3 loop: CASSLVRGQGLDTQYF. CDR3 bases: TGTGCCAGCAGCTTAGTTCGGGGACAGGGACTAGATACGCAGTATTTT.

V and J are TRBV6-1 and TRBJ2-1; D gene uncertain. Trimming stripped 4 bases from V and 10 bases from J, with 5 bases between. The germline CDR1 and CDR2 sequences are MNHNS and SASEGT. The CDR3 loop spans 10 amino acids. CDR3 amino acids: CASSVREQFF. The DNA of the CDR3 is TGTGCCAGCAGTGTGCGGGAGCAGTTCTTC.

The J gene is TRBJ1-2, the V gene TRBV2; D is unresolved. Germline V gene data show CDR1 as SNHLY and CDR2 as FYNNEI. V lost 6 bases, J lost 0 bases, and 11 bases lay in between. The CDR3 spans 14 residues. CDR3 DNA: TGTGCCAGCAGACTTACAGATACTAACTATGGCTACACCTTC. Protein: CASRLTDTNYGYTF.

This chain connects TRBV5-6 to TRBJ1-2, with 10 bases aligning to TRBD1. Germline-derived CDR1 and CDR2 are SGHDT and YYEEEE. This CDR3 has 16 residues. With V trimmed by 2 bases and J by 4 bases, 8 bases remained unmatched. The CDR3 sequence: CASSFNVGQGFYGYTF. For the CDR3, the DNA is TGTGCCAGCAGCTTTAATGTGGGACAGGGGTTCTATGGCTACACCTTC.

The chain links TRBV4-1 to TRBJ1-2; 10 bases map to TRBD1. The CDR3 runs 15 residues. After removal of 4 bases from V and 5 bases from J, the junction contained 7 bases not matched to a gene. Germline V CDR1 and CDR2: MGHRA, YSYEKL. The DNA of the CDR3 is TGCGCCAGCAGCCCTCCGACAGGGGGCGAATATGGCTACACCTTC. Its protein product is CASSPPTGGEYGYTF.

V usage is TRBV9 and J usage is TRBJ2-7; 7 nucleotides agree with TRBD1. The CDR3 spans 14 residues. V lost 4 bases and J lost 0; bases outside the gene matches: 4. Germline loops: CDR1 SGDLS, CDR2 YYNGEE. DNA of the CDR3: TGTGCCAGCAGCCTCCGGGACAGCTCCTACGAGCAGTACTTC. It codes for CASSLRDSSYEQYF.